Listed below are T cell receptor beta chains from one sample, sequenced in a study of blood T cell repertoires in COVID-19. Produced via immunoSEQ multiplex PCR; TCRdb's table is partial and in-frame only. This sample has approximately 110,000 clones, with roughly 88% found just once. Sequenced input: peripheral blood. All receptors derive from a human donor in a cohort sampled during active COVID-19. CDR3s include the opening cysteine and the closing phenylalanine or tryptophan. A D gene is named only where the DNA matches it firmly. A row's size may be missing; if present it is once, few, many or a size class.

V gene	clone size	D gene	J gene	CDR3 DNA	CDR3 protein
TRBV15	.	TRBD1	TRBJ2-1	TGTGCCACCAGCACGGAAAGGACAGGGCGCCACAATGAGCAGTTCTTC	CATSTERTGRHNEQFF
TRBV4-3	.	TRBD2	TRBJ2-7	TGCGCCAGCAGCCAAGATGTCGAGTGGTTTGGGACTAGCTACGAGCAGTACTTC	CASSQDVEWFGTSYEQYF
TRBV19	once	TRBD1	TRBJ1-5	TGTGCCAGTAGTAGGACAGGGGGGGACAATCAGCCCCAGCATTTT	CASSRTGGDNQPQHF
TRBV28	.	TRBD1	TRBJ2-6	TGTGCCAGCAGCTTGTGGGGACAGGGGGCAACTGGGGCCAACGTCCTGACTTTC	CASSLWGQGATGANVLTF
TRBV6-5	.	.	TRBJ1-3	TGTGCCAGCAGTGACTCCGGACTGTTCGGAAACACCATATATTTT	CASSDSGLFGNTIYF
TRBV18	.	TRBD2	TRBJ2-1	TGTGCCAGCTCACCTCCCTCTAGCGGGAGGTACAATGAGCAGTTCTTC	CASSPPSSGRYNEQFF
TRBV7-9	.	.	TRBJ1-1	TGTGCCAGCAGCTTTGCCGGGTCCATGAACACTGAAGCTTTCTTT	CASSFAGSMNTEAFF
TRBV6-5	once	.	TRBJ1-4	TGTGCCAGCAGTTCGTTCACAGGAAGTAATGAAAAACTGTTTTTT	CASSSFTGSNEKLFF
TRBV7-2	once	TRBD2	TRBJ2-1	TGTGCCAGCAGCCTAGCCCCAGTGGCTAGCGGGTACAATGAGCAGTTCTTC	CASSLAPVASGYNEQFF
TRBV27	.	TRBD2	TRBJ2-1	TGTGCCAGCAGATACGGACTAGCGGGAGGGCCGGTGAATGAGCAGTTCTTC	CASRYGLAGGPVNEQFF
TRBV12-3/TRBV12-4	.	.	TRBJ2-7	TGTGCCAGCAGGCTCACAGGGTCGTACGAGCAGTACTTC	CASRLTGSYEQYF
TRBV5-1	.	.	TRBJ2-1	TGCGCCAGCAGCTTGACTAATGAGCAGTTCTTC	CASSLTNEQFF
TRBV19	.	TRBD1	TRBJ1-6	TGTGCCAGCTCTCTTGGACAGGGCTATAATTCACCCCTCCACTTT	CASSLGQGYNSPLHF
TRBV30	.	.	TRBJ1-1	TGTGCCTGGAGTGGAGACACCAGCACTGAAGCTTTCTTT	CAWSGDTSTEAFF
TRBV19	.	TRBD1	TRBJ1-2	TGTGCCAGTAGTCAAGACGGACAGGGGGCCTATGGCTACACCTTC	CASSQDGQGAYGYTF
TRBV18	.	TRBD1	TRBJ1-1	TGTGCCAGCTCACCAGGACAGGTCGAAGCTTTCTTT	CASSPGQVEAFF
TRBV15	.	.	TRBJ2-7	TGTGCCACCAGCAACCTACAGGGCCGATCCTACGAGCAGTACTTC	CATSNLQGRSYEQYF
TRBV6-5	once	.	TRBJ1-5	TGTGCCAGCAGCGCTCTTATGGAGGGTCAGCCCCAGCATTTT	CASSALMEGQPQHF
TRBV7-9	.	.	TRBJ2-5	TGTGCCAGCAGCTTGAAAGGGGCAGGAGAGACCCAGTACTTC	CASSLKGAGETQYF
TRBV30	medium-sized	.	TRBJ1-5	TGTGCCTGGAGTGTAACTGGGGGCCGCAATCAGCCCCAGCATTTT	CAWSVTGGRNQPQHF
TRBV11-3	once	.	TRBJ2-1	TGTGCCAGCAGCTCCCAGGGGTACAATGAGCAGTTCTTC	CASSSQGYNEQFF
TRBV27	.	TRBD2	TRBJ2-7	TGTGCCAGCAGTACGCGGGGGACCGAGCAGTACTTC	CASSTRGTEQYF
TRBV7-3	.	TRBD2	TRBJ2-1	TGTGCCAGCAGCTTGACTAGCGGGGGCTACAATGAGCAGTTCTTC	CASSLTSGGYNEQFF
TRBV19	.	TRBD1	TRBJ2-5	TGTGCCAGTAGTAACGGACAGGGGGCTGAGACCCAGTACTTC	CASSNGQGAETQYF
TRBV12-1	.	.	TRBJ1-3	TGTGCCAGCAGCCCCCGTGGGGCAGGGCGTAACTCTGGAAACACCATATATTTT	CASSPRGAGRNSGNTIYF